This entry lists 6 T cell receptor beta chains sequenced from one sample in a study of CD8 T cells in Susac syndrome. After extraction with the RNeasy kit, about 0.5 to 1 ug of the RNA was reverse transcribed using random hexamers. MiXCR, run by TCRdb on the immunoSEQ multiplex PCR reads, gives a single entry per CDR3 protein. Altogether 95,000 to 150,000 distinct CDR3 sequences are present, more than 90% being singletons, with the ten largest covering roughly 0.091%. Sequenced material: CD4+ T cells from PBMCs. These receptors were collected from a human donor in good health.

The chain has TRBV27 and TRBJ1-6; 10 nucleotides line up with TRBD1. CDR1 MNHEY and CDR2 SMNVEV come from the germline V gene (reference sequence). J was trimmed by 9 bases and V by 2 bases; bases with no gene match: 7. The CDR3 has 16 amino acids. The DNA of the CDR3 is TGTGCCAGCAGTTTAGGCCCGACAGGGGGCGGTTCACCCCTCCACTTT. It translates to CASSLGPTGGGSPLHF.

The genes are TRBV3-1 and TRBJ2-7, with 12 bases fitting TRBD2. The CDR3 sequence is 16 residues long. Germline V CDR1 and CDR2: LGHDT, YNNKEL (reference sequence). The V and J ends lost 1 base and 6 bases, in that order; junction bases with no gene match: 7. The CDR3 coding sequence is TGTGCCAGCAGCCAAGCTAGCGGGAGGGCCAGGGGCGAGCAGTACTTC. Its protein product is CASSQASGRARGEQYF.

J is TRBJ2-7 and V is TRBV7-2; 10 positions agree with TRBD2. Germline trimming cut 3 bases from V and 7 bases from J; bases unmatched to any gene: 6. This CDR3 is 14 amino acids long. Looked up from germline, CDR1 is SGHTA and CDR2 is FQGNSA. For the CDR3, the DNA is TGTGCCAGCAGCTTGAGCGGGAGGGCTTGGGAGCAGTACTTC. It encodes CASSLSGRAWEQYF.

The chain links TRBV18 to TRBJ1-2; D not resolved. CDR1 and CDR2 from the germline V gene are KGHSH and LQKENI. The CDR3 extends over 15 amino acids. The V end was cut by 2 bases, the J end by 3 bases, with 13 bases between. CDR3 region: CASSPTSRIDYGYTF. As DNA, the CDR3 is TGTGCCAGCTCACCAACCTCCAGAATAGACTATGGCTACACCTTC.

The V gene is TRBV4-1, the J gene TRBJ1-5; 7 positions match TRBD1. V was clipped by 1 base and J by 6 bases; unmatched bases: 3. This CDR3 contains 14 residues. In germline, CDR1 is MGHRA, CDR2 YSYEKL. The CDR3, as DNA: TGCGCCAGCAGCCAAGCGACAGGGACTCAGCCCCAGCATTTT. As protein: CASSQATGTQPQHF.

V usage is TRBV20-1 and J usage is TRBJ1-1, with D unclear. Looked up from germline, CDR1 is DFQATT and CDR2 is SNEGSKA (reference sequence). The V gene lost 3 bases and the J gene lost 1 base, with 9 bases spanning the gap. The length of the CDR3 is 13 residues. CDR3 bases: TGCAGTGCTAGTTCGCAGGCGAACACTGAAGCTTTCTTT. It encodes CSASSQANTEAFF.